This entry concerns a single TCR beta chain. The germline V gene has CDR1 SGHRS and CDR2 YFSETQ. Between the trimmed V and J ends, which lost 3 bases and 6 bases, there was a span of 19 bases. The CDR3 length is 15 residues. The sample is drawn from a study of Ad26.COV2.S vaccination and SARS-CoV-2 variants. Treatment noted: roughly 20 received Ad26.COV2.S at low or high dose, single or two shots; about five received placebo; per-sample allocation not given. Collection of samples fell on day 63 after the first vaccine or placebo injection. Profiled with immunoSEQ multiplex PCR; TCRdb holds only in-frame clones, not every one. The top ten hold about 8% of the sample, which has around 400,000 clones, about 83% seen once.

The sequences come from peripheral blood, collected in a trial of Ad26.COV2.S vaccine versus placebo. This sequence originates from a person between 18 and 65 years old who received the Ad26.COV2.S COVID-19 vaccine or a placebo. This chain joins TRBV5-1 and TRBJ2-7; D remains ambiguous. The CDR3 here is CASSYQTARESEQYF. CDR3 coding DNA: TGCGCCAGCAGCTACCAGACTGCTCGAGAGAGCGAGCAGTACTTC.